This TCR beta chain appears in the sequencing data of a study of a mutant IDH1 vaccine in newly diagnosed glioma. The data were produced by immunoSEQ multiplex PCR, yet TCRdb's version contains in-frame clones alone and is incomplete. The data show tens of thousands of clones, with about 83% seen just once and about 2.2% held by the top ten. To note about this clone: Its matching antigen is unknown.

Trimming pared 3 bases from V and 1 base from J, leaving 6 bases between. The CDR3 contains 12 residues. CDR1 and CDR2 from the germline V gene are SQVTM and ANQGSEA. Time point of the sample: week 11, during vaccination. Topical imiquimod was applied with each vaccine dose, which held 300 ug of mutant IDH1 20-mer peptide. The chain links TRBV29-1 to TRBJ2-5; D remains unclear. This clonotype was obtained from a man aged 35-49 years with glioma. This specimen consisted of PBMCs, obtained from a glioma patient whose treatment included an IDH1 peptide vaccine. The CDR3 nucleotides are TGCAGCGTTGAGGAGACCCAAGAGACCCAGTACTTC. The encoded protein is CSVEETQETQYF.